The 13 T cell receptor beta chains listed next were all sequenced from one sample in a study of T cells in Graves' hyperthyroidism and ophthalmopathy. Template material for amplifying TCR beta CDR3 regions consisted of RNA transcripts. The HTBI primer set was used in a first-round RT-PCR of the TCR CDR3. MiXCR, applied by TCRdb to the multiplex PCR reads, yields one record per CDR3 protein. The sample has roughly 800,000 distinct CDR3 sequences; over 35% are singletons. Sequencing input: blood. The origin of the receptors is a man aged 18 to 30 with Graves' hyperthyroidism.

A few counts support this clonotype. The chain uses TRBV7-2 and TRBJ2-7, with 7 bases identical to TRBD1. Germline V lookup: CDR1 SGHTA, CDR2 FQGNSA. There are 14 residues in the CDR3. The trim removed 2 bases at V and 2 bases at J, leaving 3 bases unmatched. The CDR3 protein is CASSLWTGPYEQYF. The CDR3, as DNA: TGTGCCAGCAGCTTATGGACAGGCCCCTACGAGCAGTACTTC.

Only one count was recorded for this clonotype. The J gene is TRBJ2-5, the V gene TRBV2; perhaps TRBD1 as D (10 bases). V shed 2 bases and J shed 5 bases, with 36 bases lying between them. This CDR3 contains 22 residues. Per germline, CDR1 SNHLY and CDR2 FYNNEI. The CDR3 bases are TGTGCCAGCAGTGAATTCGGGTGGATTGAGGCTAGCGGGACAGGGGCAGAGGAGACCCAGTACTTC. This codes for CASSEFGWIEASGTGAEETQYF.

V and J are TRBV20-1 and TRBJ2-7, with 9 bases that match TRBD2. V lost 4 bases, J lost 2 bases, and 3 bases stayed unmatched. Per the germline V gene, CDR1 is DFQATT and CDR2 is SNEGSKA (reference sequence). The CDR3 spans 13 residues. CDR3 nucleotides: TGCAGTGCTAAGCGGGGGGAGCCCTACGAGCAGTACTTC. It yields the protein CSAKRGEPYEQYF.

CDR3 sequence: CASTLGADTGELFF. The CDR3 DNA is TGTGCCAGCACCCTGGGGGCGGACACCGGGGAGCTGTTTTTT. This chain uses TRBV9 with TRBJ2-2, with D perhaps matching TRBD1 (6 bases). From germline, CDR1 is SGDLS and CDR2 YYNGEE. The V gene lost 6 bases and the J gene lost 3 bases, with 12 bases spanning the gap. The CDR3 is made up of 14 amino acids.

The sample holds a few counts of this clonotype. The rearrangement joins TRBV4-1 to TRBJ1-2; no firm D call. CDR1 and CDR2 from the germline V gene are MGHRA and YSYEKL. V was pared by 3 bases and J by 4 bases, with 15 bases between. This CDR3 region has 15 residues. For the CDR3, the DNA is TGCGCCAGCAGCCACCCCACGGCAAGCCTCTATGGCTACACCTTC. It yields the protein CASSHPTASLYGYTF.

The V gene is TRBV7-6, the J gene TRBJ1-5, with 7 nucleotides matching TRBD1. The CDR3 extends over 14 amino acids. Germline CDR1 and CDR2: SGHVS and FNYEAQ. Trimming took 9 bases from V and 5 from J; bases not matched to a gene: 10. The DNA for the CDR3 is TGTGCCAGTGGCCCGTACAGGGGAGATCAGCCCCAGCATTTT. As protein: CASGPYRGDQPQHF.

V is TRBV7-9 and J is TRBJ2-5; D is unclear. This CDR3 has 13 residues. The ends were cut back, 5 bases at V and 2 bases at J, with 9 bases in the middle. Per germline, CDR1 SEHNR and CDR2 FQNEAQ (reference sequence). CDR3 sequence: CASSQVWQETQYF. DNA of the CDR3: TGTGCCAGCAGCCAAGTTTGGCAAGAGACCCAGTACTTC.

In regard to this clonotype: This may be a read error, as it is one base from a much larger clone. This chain joins TRBV29-1 and TRBJ1-1, with D perhaps TRBD1 (5 bases). With 4 bases removed from V and 7 bases from J, the gap between germline ends came to 16 bases. Germline V CDR1 and CDR2: SQVTM, ANQGSEA. This CDR3 region has 13 residues. For the CDR3, the DNA is TGCAGCGTTGTATCCTGGCAGGGTGGTGAAGCTTTCTTT. This translates into CSVVSWQGGEAFF.

Note on this clonotype: One junction end disagrees with the germline gene, perhaps due to a read error. This rearrangement joins TRBV5-1 to TRBJ2-5; 8 positions match TRBD1. The CDR3 spans 15 residues. Germline CDR1 is SGHRS and CDR2 is YFSETQ. In nucleotides, the CDR3 is TGTGCCAGCAGCGTAGAGGCAGGGGGCGATGAGACCCAGTACTTC. It is translated as CASSVEAGGDETQYF.

This clonotype was picked up a small number of times. The chain links TRBV20-1 to TRBJ2-7; 9 nucleotides match TRBD2. CDR3 size: 11 residues. The germline V gene encodes CDR1 DFQATT and CDR2 SNEGSKA (reference sequence). Germline trimming cut 5 bases from V and 9 bases from J; bases unmatched to any gene: 5. In DNA form, the CDR3 reads TGCAGTGCTTTTAGCGGGAGAGGGCAGTACTTC. Its translation is CSAFSGRGQYF.

For this clonotype: A junction boundary mismatches the germline segment, possibly from a read error. The V and J genes are TRBV10-1 and TRBJ2-7, with 9 nucleotides matching TRBD1. Germline CDR1 reads WNHNN; CDR2 reads SYGVQD (reference sequence). The CDR3 has 12 residues. This CDR3 reads CATGTGRGEQYF. CDR3 bases: TGTGCCACCGGGACAGGGCGGGGTGAGCAGTACTTC.

The rearrangement links TRBV7-9 to TRBJ2-5; D remains ambiguous. In germline, CDR1 is SEHNR, CDR2 FQNEAQ (reference sequence). V was clipped by 6 bases and J by 4 bases, with 18 bases between them. The CDR3 extends over 15 amino acids. CDR3 coding DNA: TGTGCCAGCAGTTCCTCACGCTCGGTGGGAGAGACCCAGTACTTC. It is translated as CASSSSRSVGETQYF.

The rearrangement joins TRBV19 to TRBJ2-3; 7 positions agree with TRBD2. The CDR3 covers 14 residues. Per germline, CDR1 LNHDA and CDR2 SQIVND (reference sequence). V shed 6 bases and J 10 bases; nucleotides not matched to a gene: 13. The CDR3 DNA follows: TGTGCCAGTAGATCGACGGGTTCCCGGGGGGCGCAGTATTTT. Its protein is CASRSTGSRGAQYF.